This TCR beta chain was identified in a study of PD-1 blockade in classical Hodgkin lymphoma. Exposure to brentuximab vedotin varied, and each patient had relapsed following autologous stem cell transplantation. Sequencing used immunoSEQ multiplex PCR; TCRdb keeps in-frame clones, though not all of them. Of about 40,000 clones listed, around 86% were seen once; the top ten hold approximately 8.7%. The germline V and J ends were trimmed by 7 bases and 0 bases, with 8 bases remaining between them. CDR3 length: 14 residues. Germline V gene sequence: CDR1 SGHRS, CDR2 YFSETQ. This chain connects TRBV5-1 to TRBJ2-6; no firm D call. The source is a human donor with classical Hodgkin lymphoma. The starting material was peripheral blood mononuclear cells (PBMCs), obtained at baseline. CDR3 DNA: TGCGCCAGCCAGATTACCTCTGGGGCCAACGTCCTGACTTTC. This codes for CASQITSGANVLTF.